These 11 T cell receptor beta chains were all obtained from the same sample, sequenced in a study of blood T cell repertoires in COVID-19. Sequencing used immunoSEQ multiplex PCR; TCRdb keeps in-frame clones, though not all of them. The table shows fewer than 130,000 clones, with approximately 85% occurring only once. Sequencing input: peripheral blood. The receptor source for this set is a woman in her fifties or sixties with acute or convalescent COVID-19.

This chain joins TRBV2 and TRBJ1-2, with 9 nucleotides matching TRBD1. CDR1 and CDR2 (germline): SNHLY, FYNNEI. V was clipped by 1 base and J by 3 bases; unmatched bases: 3. The CDR3 runs 15 residues. The CDR3: CASSEVTGGYYGYTF. DNA for the CDR3: TGTGCCAGCAGTGAAGTTACAGGGGGCTACTATGGCTACACCTTC.

The chain links TRBV14 to TRBJ1-1; D is possibly TRBD1 (6 bases). The CDR3 covers 14 residues. Germline CDR1 reads SGHDN; CDR2 reads FVKESK. Trimming took off 4 bases at V and 4 bases at J, with 13 bases between the two ends. For the CDR3, the DNA is TGTGCCAGCAGCCTATTGACAGGAGTCACTGAAGCTTTCTTT. It specifies CASSLLTGVTEAFF.

This clone showed up just a few times. The rearrangement uses TRBV14 and TRBJ2-2; D might be TRBD2 (5 bases). Trimming removed 0 bases at V and 4 bases at J, with 18 bases between. The CDR3 spans 18 residues. In germline, CDR1 is SGHDN, CDR2 FVKESK. DNA of the CDR3: TGTGCCAGCAGCCAAGATCTGTGGGCAGGAGGTTTCACCGGGGAGCTGTTTTTT. This translates into CASSQDLWAGGFTGELFF.

This clone was seen only once. The V call is TRBV7-2, the J call TRBJ1-2, with 8 bases aligning to TRBD1. Germline V gene sequence: CDR1 SGHTA, CDR2 FQGNSA. This CDR3 contains 13 residues. With V trimmed by 5 bases and J by 4 bases, 3 bases remained unmatched. CDR3 sequence reads: CASSPGGGYGYTF. The CDR3 nucleotides read TGTGCCAGCAGCCCAGGGGGCGGCTATGGCTACACCTTC.

The chain couples TRBV6-2 or TRBV6-3 to TRBJ2-1; TRBD1 is a possible D gene (6 bases). CDR3 length equals 15 residues. Trimming removed 3 bases at V and 4 bases at J, with 13 bases between. Germline assignment: CDR1 MNHEY and CDR2 SVGEGT. The CDR3 bases are TGTGCCAGCAGTTATTCAGGGGAAGGTTACAATGAGCAGTTCTTC. It is translated as CASSYSGEGYNEQFF.

The genes are TRBV4-3 and TRBJ1-1, with D tentatively TRBD1 (5 bases). Looked up from germline, CDR1 is LGHNA and CDR2 is YSLEER. Trimming left V 5 bases short and J 5 bases short, with 12 bases between. CDR3 size: 13 residues. The CDR3 DNA is TGCGCCAGCAGCGTACAGGAGGGAACTGAAGCTTTCTTT. Its protein is CASSVQEGTEAFF.

The table lists this clone with many counts. The chain carries TRBV4-1 and TRBJ2-7; D may be TRBD2 (6 bases). CDR3 length: 13 residues. Germline loops: CDR1 MGHRA, CDR2 YSYEKL. Trimming pared 0 bases from V and 8 bases from J, leaving 11 bases between. The CDR3 DNA follows: TGCGCCAGCAGCCAAGATCTAGGGAGGAAGCAGTACTTC. Protein sequence: CASSQDLGRKQYF.

The chain uses TRBV24-1 and TRBJ1-1, with unresolved D. Trimming shortened V by 7 bases and J by 4 bases, and 12 bases separated the two germline ends. Germline V gene lookup returns CDR1 KGHDR and CDR2 SFDVKD. This CDR3 is 13 amino acids long. CDR3 amino acids: CATRLRESTEAFF. The CDR3 bases are TGTGCCACCAGGCTAAGGGAGTCCACTGAAGCTTTCTTT.

The chain is built from TRBV5-1 and TRBJ1-2, with a weak D call TRBD1 (5 bases). The CDR3 covers 15 residues. Per the germline V gene, CDR1 is SGHRS and CDR2 is YFSETQ. The germline V and J ends were trimmed by 0 bases and 4 bases, with 13 bases remaining between them. CDR3 nucleotide sequence: TGCGCCAGCAGCTTGGCGACAGACGTATTCTATGGCTACACCTTC. Its translation is CASSLATDVFYGYTF.

In DNA, the CDR3 is TGTGCCAGCAGCTTACAGGAAAATCAGCCCCAGCATTTT. Amino acid sequence: CASSLQENQPQHF. This rearrangement joins TRBV7-2 to TRBJ1-5; D gene unclear. The V gene lost 2 bases and the J gene lost 4 bases, with 6 bases spanning the gap. CDR3 length: 13 residues. Germline-derived CDR1 and CDR2 are SGHTA and FQGNSA.

CDR3 DNA: TGTGCCAGCAGCTACAGGACAGGGGGGAACACCGGGGAGCTGTTTTTT. Protein sequence: CASSYRTGGNTGELFF. V gene TRBV7-2 combines with J gene TRBJ2-2, with 10 bases identical to TRBD1. Germline CDR1 is SGHTA and CDR2 is FQGNSA. Unmatched junction bases numbered 3, after V lost 4 bases and J lost 1 base. The CDR3 runs to 16 residues. Supplemented by reference TRBV7-2 and TRBJ2-2, the full variable domain reads GAGVSQSPSNKVTEKGKDVELRCDPISGHTALYWYRQSLGQGLEFLIYFQGNSAPDKSGLPSDRFSAERTGGSVSTLTIQRTQQEDSAVYLCASSYRTGGNTGELFFGEGSRLTVL.